The rows below give T cell receptor beta chains drawn from one sample of a study of early T cells in non-severe SARS-CoV-2 infection. TCRdb fed the 5' RACE reads into MiXCR, producing one record per CDR3 protein. The sample carries about 60,000 distinct CDR3 sequences, roughly 12% recorded once. The sample taken for sequencing was whole blood. These receptors were obtained from an adult who was a healthcare worker with PCR-confirmed SARS-CoV-2 infection or an uninfected control (not recorded which). The CDR3 runs from the conserved cysteine through the conserved F or W. A D gene is named only where the DNA matches it firmly. A clone size is listed for some rows: how often the clone was seen (once, few, many), or a class if it is expanded.

DNA: TGTGCCAGCAGCGTAGTTCCTAGCGCTACCTACGAGCAGTACTTC; CDR3: CASSVVPSATYEQYF; length: 15; size: few; D: NA; J: TRBJ2-7; V: TRBV9
DNA: TGCAGCGTTGATGGCAGGGGATACGAGCAGTACTTC; CDR3: CSVDGRGYEQYF; length: 12; size: NA; D: NA; J: TRBJ2-7; V: TRBV29-1
DNA: TGTGCCAGCAGCGCCGAGGACAGGGCTATTGAAGCTTTCTTT; CDR3: CASSAEDRAIEAFF; length: 14; size: few; D: TRBD1; J: TRBJ1-1; V: TRBV9
DNA: TGTGCCAGCAGCCCTTTGGACGAGCAGTACTTC; CDR3: CASSPLDEQYF; length: 11; size: NA; D: NA; J: TRBJ2-7; V: TRBV11-2
DNA: TGTGCCATCAAGGGGGACAGGGTACCCTACGAGCAGTACTTC; CDR3: CAIKGDRVPYEQYF; length: 14; size: few; D: TRBD1; J: TRBJ2-7; V: TRBV10-3
DNA: TGTGCCAGCAGCTTCCCGGATAGCTCTGGGGCCAACGTCCTGACTTTC; CDR3: CASSFPDSSGANVLTF; length: 16; size: few; D: NA; J: TRBJ2-6; V: TRBV5-4
DNA: TGTGCCAGCAGCTTAGTAGGGACAGGGACTTACGAGCAGTACTTC; CDR3: CASSLVGTGTYEQYF; length: 15; size: once; D: TRBD1; J: TRBJ2-7; V: TRBV7-8
DNA: TGTGCCAGCAGCTGGGGACCGAAATCTAACGGCTACACCTTC; CDR3: CASSWGPKSNGYTF; length: 14; size: many; D: NA; J: TRBJ1-2; V: TRBV7-2
DNA: TGTGCCAGCAGCTTAGATTACGCCAGTTACGAGCAGTACTTC; CDR3: CASSLDYASYEQYF; length: 14; size: NA; D: NA; J: TRBJ2-7; V: TRBV11-2
DNA: TGTGCCAGCAGTTCGTCAGGGGGAAATGCTGAAGCTTTCTTT; CDR3: CASSSSGGNAEAFF; length: 14; size: few; D: TRBD1; J: TRBJ1-1; V: TRBV6-6
DNA: TGTGCCAGCTCACCAACTTTTTCGAGGGGGAACACTGAAGCTTTCTTT; CDR3: CASSPTFSRGNTEAFF; length: 16; size: NA; D: NA; J: TRBJ1-1; V: TRBV18
DNA: TGTGCCAACAGCCCCCAGGGGACTGAAGCTTTCTTT; CDR3: CANSPQGTEAFF; length: 12; size: few; D: NA; J: TRBJ1-1; V: TRBV9
DNA: TGCAGCGTTGTGCCTAGCGGGGAGGGGGATACGCAGTATTTT; CDR3: CSVVPSGEGDTQYF; length: 14; size: NA; D: TRBD2; J: TRBJ2-3; V: TRBV29-1
DNA: TGTGCCAGCAGCTCCCCGACAGCAGTCTCCTACGAGCAGTACTTC; CDR3: CASSSPTAVSYEQYF; length: 15; size: many; D: NA; J: TRBJ2-7; V: TRBV11-1
DNA: TGTGCCAGCAGCCTGGTTCGGGGATCCACTGAAGCTTTCTTT; CDR3: CASSLVRGSTEAFF; length: 14; size: NA; D: NA; J: TRBJ1-1; V: TRBV12-3/TRBV12-4
DNA: TGCAGCGTTCAGGAAATCGAAAAACTGTTTTTT; CDR3: CSVQEIEKLFF; length: 11; size: NA; D: NA; J: TRBJ1-4; V: TRBV29-1
DNA: TGTGCCAGCAGCTTTGTCAGGGGCAGGTCCGGGGAGCTGTTTTTT; CDR3: CASSFVRGRSGELFF; length: 15; size: few; D: NA; J: TRBJ2-2; V: TRBV7-8
DNA: TGTGCCAGCAGCTTAGTAGTAAGGGTCGGGGAGACCCAGTACTTC; CDR3: CASSLVVRVGETQYF; length: 15; size: many; D: NA; J: TRBJ2-5; V: TRBV11-2
DNA: TGCAGCGTTCCCCTGACTGTCCAAAGGATCTTC; CDR3: CSVPLTVQRIF; length: 11; size: few; D: NA; J: TRBJ2-1; V: TRBV29-1
DNA: TGTGCCAGCGATGGACAGGGGCAGACTGAAGCTTTCTTT; CDR3: CASDGQGQTEAFF; length: 13; size: few; D: TRBD1; J: TRBJ1-1; V: TRBV2
DNA: TGCAGCGTTGAAGCCGCTATGAACACTGAAGCTTTCTTT; CDR3: CSVEAAMNTEAFF; length: 13; size: NA; D: NA; J: TRBJ1-1; V: TRBV29-1
DNA: TGCGCCAGCAGCTCCCTAGCGGTCACAGATACGCAGTATTTT; CDR3: CASSSLAVTDTQYF; length: 14; size: many; D: TRBD2; J: TRBJ2-3; V: TRBV5-1
DNA: TGTGCAAGTCGCTTCCTAAATGACACCGGAACAGAGACCCAGTACTTC; CDR3: CASRFLNDTGTETQYF; length: 16; size: NA; D: NA; J: TRBJ2-5; V: TRBV12-2
DNA: TGTGCCGGGAGACAGGGCGCGGATGGCTACACCTTC; CDR3: CAGRQGADGYTF; length: 12; size: many; D: TRBD1; J: TRBJ1-2; V: TRBV30
DNA: TGCGCCAGCAGAGTGGACAGGGTGAACACTGAAGCTTTCTTT; CDR3: CASRVDRVNTEAFF; length: 14; size: many; D: TRBD1; J: TRBJ1-1; V: TRBV10-2
DNA: TGCGCCAGCAGCGCAGGACCGGGGAACACTGAAGCTTTCTTT; CDR3: CASSAGPGNTEAFF; length: 14; size: few; D: NA; J: TRBJ1-1; V: TRBV5-1
DNA: TGTGCCAGCACCGGGACGGGAACCTCTGGGGCCAACGTCCTGACTTTC; CDR3: CASTGTGTSGANVLTF; length: 16; size: NA; D: NA; J: TRBJ2-6; V: TRBV12-3/TRBV12-4
DNA: TGCGCCAGCAGCTTGGCGGGCAGGGTGACAGATACGCAGTATTTT; CDR3: CASSLAGRVTDTQYF; length: 15; size: few; D: NA; J: TRBJ2-3; V: TRBV5-1
DNA: TGTGCCAGCAGCCTCGATGGTGCAAGCGGCTCCTACAATGAGCAGTTCTTC; CDR3: CASSLDGASGSYNEQFF; length: 17; size: NA; D: NA; J: TRBJ2-1; V: TRBV7-8
DNA: TGTGCCAGCATCCCGGGACAGGGAGGGGTCACTGAAGCTTTCTTT; CDR3: CASIPGQGGVTEAFF; length: 15; size: few; D: TRBD1; J: TRBJ1-1; V: TRBV6-1
DNA: TGTGCCAGCAGACGGAACACAGATACGCAGTATTTT; CDR3: CASRRNTDTQYF; length: 12; size: NA; D: NA; J: TRBJ2-3; V: TRBV28
DNA: TGTGCCAGTAGTATGAGGACAAACTACGAGCAGTACTTC; CDR3: CASSMRTNYEQYF; length: 13; size: many; D: NA; J: TRBJ2-7; V: TRBV19
DNA: TGTGCCAGCAGCTCCCCCCATAGCGGGAGAGTTAATGAGCAGTTCTTC; CDR3: CASSSPHSGRVNEQFF; length: 16; size: few; D: TRBD2; J: TRBJ2-1; V: TRBV7-2
DNA: TGCAGTGCTAGTGGGGCAGCTTCGAACACTGAAGCTTTCTTT; CDR3: CSASGAASNTEAFF; length: 14; size: few; D: NA; J: TRBJ1-1; V: TRBV20-1
DNA: TGTGCCAGCAGCTCAGCTGGAGAGCTCAGCGGCTACGCCTTC; CDR3: CASSSAGELSGYAF; length: 14; size: NA; D: NA; J: TRBJ1-2; V: TRBV7-2
DNA: TGCACCAGCAGCCAAGACGGACCCTCGACTAGCGGGAGGGCCCTAGGGCAGTACTTC; CDR3: CTSSQDGPSTSGRALGQYF; length: 19; size: NA; D: NA; J: TRBJ2-7; V: TRBV1
DNA: TGTGCTAGTGGCCGGGGACTAGCGGTTGGAGCAGATACGCAGTATTTT; CDR3: CASGRGLAVGADTQYF; length: 16; size: NA; D: TRBD2; J: TRBJ2-3; V: TRBV12-5
DNA: TGTGCCAGCAGTTCTCTGCCTTGGCGTACAGATACGCAGTATTTT; CDR3: CASSSLPWRTDTQYF; length: 15; size: few; D: NA; J: TRBJ2-3; V: TRBV2
DNA: TGTGCCAGCAGCCCGTCGACAGGGAACCCGAATAGCTCTGGAAACACCATATATTTT; CDR3: CASSPSTGNPNSSGNTIYF; length: 19; size: many; D: TRBD1; J: TRBJ1-3; V: TRBV11-2
DNA: TGTGCCAGCAATCAAGGGGGGTACGAGCAGTACTTC; CDR3: CASNQGGYEQYF; length: 12; size: once; D: NA; J: TRBJ2-7; V: TRBV6-1
DNA: TGTGCCAGCCGGAGGGCTGGGGCCAACGTCCTGACTTTC; CDR3: CASRRAGANVLTF; length: 13; size: few; D: NA; J: TRBJ2-6; V: TRBV28
DNA: TGTGCCAGCAGACCCGGGACAGCAAATCAGCCCCAGCATTTT; CDR3: CASRPGTANQPQHF; length: 14; size: many; D: TRBD1; J: TRBJ1-5; V: TRBV12-3/TRBV12-4
DNA: TGCAGTGCTAAAGAACAGGGAAATCAGCCCCAGCATTTT; CDR3: CSAKEQGNQPQHF; length: 13; size: many; D: NA; J: TRBJ1-5; V: TRBV20-1
DNA: TGCAGTGCGAGACAGGTCTATGGCTACACCTTC; CDR3: CSARQVYGYTF; length: 11; size: many; D: NA; J: TRBJ1-2; V: TRBV20-1
DNA: TGTGCCAGCAGCCAAGAGTTTGGGGTGGGCCAGTACTTC; CDR3: CASSQEFGVGQYF; length: 13; size: few; D: NA; J: TRBJ2-5; V: TRBV4-2
DNA: TGTGCCAGCAGCTTTCAAGTGAGCCAAGAGACCCAGTACTTC; CDR3: CASSFQVSQETQYF; length: 14; size: few; D: NA; J: TRBJ2-5; V: TRBV11-2
DNA: TGCAGTGCTCCCTCCTCCAGGGGGCACGAGCAGTACTTC; CDR3: CSAPSSRGHEQYF; length: 13; size: medium-sized; D: TRBD1; J: TRBJ2-7; V: TRBV20-1
DNA: TGCGCCAGCAGCCAAGACGCATCTCGGTCCCGACAGGATACGCAGTATTTT; CDR3: CASSQDASRSRQDTQYF; length: 17; size: many; D: NA; J: TRBJ2-3; V: TRBV4-3